This T cell receptor beta chain comes out of a study of blood T cell repertoires in COVID-19. Study as a whole: PBMCs, B-cell-depleted T cells, or T cells were the source of the cDNA or gDNA that made up the material.

In this sample, this clone turned up once. The CDR3 runs to 16 residues. Trimming removed 5 bases from V and 2 bases from J; junction bases left unmatched: 8. Germline CDR1 reads SEHNR; CDR2 reads FQNEAQ (reference sequence). Profiled with immunoSEQ multiplex PCR; TCRdb holds only in-frame clones, not every one. In the table there are 150,000 to 180,000 clones, about 90% of which are singletons. Sequences were obtained from peripheral blood. This sequence was found in a middle-aged man with acute or convalescent COVID-19. This chain joins TRBV7-9 and TRBJ1-2, with 10 nucleotides matching TRBD1. The CDR3 sequence is CASSRSQGQGNYGYTF. In nucleotides, the CDR3 is TGTGCCAGCAGCCGATCGCAGGGACAGGGGAACTATGGCTACACCTTC. Supplemented by reference TRBV7-9 and TRBJ1-2, the full variable domain reads DTGVSQNPRHKITKRGQNVTFRCDPISEHNRLYWYRQTLGQGPEFLTYFQNEAQLEKSRLLSDRFSAERPKGSFSTLEIQRTEQGDSAMYLCASSRSQGQGNYGYTFGSGTRLTVV.